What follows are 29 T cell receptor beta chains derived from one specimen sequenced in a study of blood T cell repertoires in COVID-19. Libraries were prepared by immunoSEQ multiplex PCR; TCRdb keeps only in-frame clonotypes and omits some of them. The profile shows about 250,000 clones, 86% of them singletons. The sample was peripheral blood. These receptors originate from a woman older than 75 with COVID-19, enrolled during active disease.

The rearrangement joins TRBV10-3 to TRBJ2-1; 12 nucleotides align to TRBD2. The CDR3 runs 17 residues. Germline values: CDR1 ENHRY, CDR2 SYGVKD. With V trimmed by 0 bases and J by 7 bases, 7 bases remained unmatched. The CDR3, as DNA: TGTGCCATCAGTGAGTCAATGCCGGGACTAGCGGGTAATGAGCAGTTCTTC. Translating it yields CAISESMPGLAGNEQFF.

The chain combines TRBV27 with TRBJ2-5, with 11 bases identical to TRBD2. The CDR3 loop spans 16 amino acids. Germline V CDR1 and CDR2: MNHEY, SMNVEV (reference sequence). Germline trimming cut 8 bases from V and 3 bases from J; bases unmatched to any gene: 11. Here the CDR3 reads CASRRTSGGVKETQYF. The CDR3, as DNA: TGTGCCAGCCGAAGAACTAGCGGGGGAGTTAAAGAGACCCAGTACTTC.

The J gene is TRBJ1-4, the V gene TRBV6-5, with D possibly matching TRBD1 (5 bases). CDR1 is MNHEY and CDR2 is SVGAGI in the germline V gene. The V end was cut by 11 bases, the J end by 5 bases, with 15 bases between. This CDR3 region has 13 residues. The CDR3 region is CASRSRVNEKLFF. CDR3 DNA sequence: TGTGCCTCGAGGAGCAGGGTAAATGAAAAACTGTTTTTT.

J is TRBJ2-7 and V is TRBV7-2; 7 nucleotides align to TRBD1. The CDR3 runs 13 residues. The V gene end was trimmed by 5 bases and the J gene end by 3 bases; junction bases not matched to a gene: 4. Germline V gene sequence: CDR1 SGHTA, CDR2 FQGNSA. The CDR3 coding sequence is TGTGCCAGCAGCCAAGGGGGCGACTACGAGCAGTACTTC. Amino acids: CASSQGGDYEQYF.

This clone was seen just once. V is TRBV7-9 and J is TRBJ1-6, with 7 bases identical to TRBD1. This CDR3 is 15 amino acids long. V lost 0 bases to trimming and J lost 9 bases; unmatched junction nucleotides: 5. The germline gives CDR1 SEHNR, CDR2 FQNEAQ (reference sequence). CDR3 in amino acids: CASSLAAQGGSPLHF. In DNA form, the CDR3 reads TGTGCCAGCAGCTTAGCAGCCCAGGGGGGTTCACCCCTCCACTTT. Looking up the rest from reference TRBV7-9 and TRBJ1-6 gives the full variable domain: DTGVSQNPRHKITKRGQNVTFRCDPISEHNRLYWYRQTLGQGPEFLTYFQNEAQLEKSRLLSDRFSAERPKGSFSTLEIQRTEQGDSAMYLCASSLAAQGGSPLHFGNGTRLTVT.

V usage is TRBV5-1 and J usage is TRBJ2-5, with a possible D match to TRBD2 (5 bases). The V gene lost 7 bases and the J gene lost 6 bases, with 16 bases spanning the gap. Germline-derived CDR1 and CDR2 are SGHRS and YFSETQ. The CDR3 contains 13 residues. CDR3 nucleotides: TGCGCCAGCTCATACACGGACTGGCAGACCCAGTACTTC. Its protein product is CASSYTDWQTQYF.

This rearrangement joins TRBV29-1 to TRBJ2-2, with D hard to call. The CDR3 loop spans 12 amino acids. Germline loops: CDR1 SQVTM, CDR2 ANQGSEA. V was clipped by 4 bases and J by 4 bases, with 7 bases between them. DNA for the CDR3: TGCAGCGTTGTTGAAGCCACCGGGGAGCTGTTTTTT. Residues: CSVVEATGELFF.

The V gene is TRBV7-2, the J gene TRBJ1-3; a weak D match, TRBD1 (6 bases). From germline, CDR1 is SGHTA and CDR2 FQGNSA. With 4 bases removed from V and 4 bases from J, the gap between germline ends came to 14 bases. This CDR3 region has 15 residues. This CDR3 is CASSSSGQSGNTIYF. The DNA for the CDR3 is TGTGCCAGCAGCTCCTCCGGACAGTCGGGAAACACCATATATTTT. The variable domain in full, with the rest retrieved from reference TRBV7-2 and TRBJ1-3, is GAGVSQSPSNKVTEKGKDVELRCDPISGHTALYWYRQSLGQGLEFLIYFQGNSAPDKSGLPSDRFSAERTGGSVSTLTIQRTQQEDSAVYLCASSSSGQSGNTIYFGEGSWLTVV.

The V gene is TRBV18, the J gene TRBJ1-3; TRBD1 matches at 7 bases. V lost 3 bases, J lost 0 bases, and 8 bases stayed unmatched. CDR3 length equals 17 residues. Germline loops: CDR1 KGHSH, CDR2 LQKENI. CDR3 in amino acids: CASSPYFRDSSGNTIYF. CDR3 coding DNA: TGTGCCAGCTCACCTTATTTCCGGGACAGCTCTGGAAACACCATATATTTT.

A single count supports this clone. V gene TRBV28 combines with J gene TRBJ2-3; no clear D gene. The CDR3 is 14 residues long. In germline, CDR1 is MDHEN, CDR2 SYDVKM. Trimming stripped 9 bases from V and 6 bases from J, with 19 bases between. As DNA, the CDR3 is TGTGCCAGACCTCAACCCCGCACGGAGGATACGCAGTATTTT. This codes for CARPQPRTEDTQYF.

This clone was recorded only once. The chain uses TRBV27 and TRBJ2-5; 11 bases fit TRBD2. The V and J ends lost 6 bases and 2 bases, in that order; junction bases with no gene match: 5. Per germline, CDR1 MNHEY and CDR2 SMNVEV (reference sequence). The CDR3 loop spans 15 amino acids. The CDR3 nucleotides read TGTGCCAGCAGCTCCGGACTAGCGGGTCAAGAGACCCAGTACTTC. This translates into CASSSGLAGQETQYF.

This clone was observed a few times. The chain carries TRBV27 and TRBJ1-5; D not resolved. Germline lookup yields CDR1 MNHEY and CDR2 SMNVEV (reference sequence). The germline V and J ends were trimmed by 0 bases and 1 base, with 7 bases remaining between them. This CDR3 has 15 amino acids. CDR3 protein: CASSLSGNSNQPQHF. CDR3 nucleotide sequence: TGTGCCAGCAGTTTATCGGGCAACAGCAATCAGCCCCAGCATTTT.

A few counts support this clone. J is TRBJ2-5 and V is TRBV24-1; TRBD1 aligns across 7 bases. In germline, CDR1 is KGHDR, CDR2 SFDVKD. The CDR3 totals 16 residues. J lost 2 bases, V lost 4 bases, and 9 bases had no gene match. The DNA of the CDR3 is TGTGCCACCAGTGAAAATAACAGGGGCAAGCAAGAGACCCAGTACTTC. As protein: CATSENNRGKQETQYF.

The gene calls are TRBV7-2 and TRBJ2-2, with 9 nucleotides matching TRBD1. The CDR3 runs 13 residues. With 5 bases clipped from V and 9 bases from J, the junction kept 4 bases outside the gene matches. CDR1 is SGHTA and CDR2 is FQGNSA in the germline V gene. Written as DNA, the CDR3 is TGTGCCAGCAGCAAACAGGGGGCCTGGGAGCTGTTTTTT. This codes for CASSKQGAWELFF.

The CDR3 nucleotides are TGTGCCACCAGTGGGGGACAGGGTGGCCAGCCCCAGCATTTT. It yields the protein CATSGGQGGQPQHF. The V gene is TRBV24-1, the J gene TRBJ1-5; the match to TRBD1 covers 9 bases. CDR1 KGHDR and CDR2 SFDVKD come from the germline V gene. The CDR3 is made up of 14 amino acids. J was trimmed by 7 bases and V by 5 bases; bases with no gene match: 5.

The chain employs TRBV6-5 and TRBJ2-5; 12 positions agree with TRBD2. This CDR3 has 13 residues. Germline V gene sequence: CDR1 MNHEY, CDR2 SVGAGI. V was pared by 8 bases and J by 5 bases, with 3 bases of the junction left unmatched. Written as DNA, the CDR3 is TGTGCCAGCCGGACTAGCGGGGTTGAGACCCAGTACTTC. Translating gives CASRTSGVETQYF.

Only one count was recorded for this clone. CDR3 sequence: CASSTGTLGSPLHF. The CDR3 nucleotides are TGTGCCAGCAGCACCGGGACACTTGGTTCACCCCTCCACTTT. V is TRBV7-2 and J is TRBJ1-6; tentative D call: TRBD1 (6 bases). The germline gives CDR1 SGHTA, CDR2 FQGNSA. V lost 5 bases and J 9 bases, leaving 14 bases between the germline ends. The CDR3 has 14 residues.

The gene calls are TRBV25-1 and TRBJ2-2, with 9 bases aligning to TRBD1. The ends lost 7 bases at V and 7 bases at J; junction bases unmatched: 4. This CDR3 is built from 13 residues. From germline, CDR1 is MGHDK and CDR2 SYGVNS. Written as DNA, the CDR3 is TGTGCCAGCAATGGACAGGGGAGCGGGGAGCTGTTTTTT. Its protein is CASNGQGSGELFF.

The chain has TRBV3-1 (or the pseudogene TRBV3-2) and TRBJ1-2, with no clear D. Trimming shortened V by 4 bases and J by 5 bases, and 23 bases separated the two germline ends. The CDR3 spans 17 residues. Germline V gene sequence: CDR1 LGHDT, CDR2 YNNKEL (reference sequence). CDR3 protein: CASSRPGNRLTGYGYTF. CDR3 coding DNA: TGTGCCAGCAGCCGTCCGGGTAACCGCCTCACGGGATATGGCTACACCTTC.

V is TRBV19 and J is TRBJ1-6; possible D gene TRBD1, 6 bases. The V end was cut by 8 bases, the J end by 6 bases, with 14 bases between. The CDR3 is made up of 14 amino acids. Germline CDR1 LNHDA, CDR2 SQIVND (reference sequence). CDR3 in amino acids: CASGTGTLNSPLHF. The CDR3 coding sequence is TGTGCCAGTGGGACCGGGACACTTAATTCACCCCTCCACTTT.

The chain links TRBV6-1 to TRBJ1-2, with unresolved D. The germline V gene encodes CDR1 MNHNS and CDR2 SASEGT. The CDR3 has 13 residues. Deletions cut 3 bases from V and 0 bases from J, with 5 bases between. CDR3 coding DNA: TGTGCCAGCAGTGACCAAACTAACTATGGCTACACCTTC. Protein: CASSDQTNYGYTF.

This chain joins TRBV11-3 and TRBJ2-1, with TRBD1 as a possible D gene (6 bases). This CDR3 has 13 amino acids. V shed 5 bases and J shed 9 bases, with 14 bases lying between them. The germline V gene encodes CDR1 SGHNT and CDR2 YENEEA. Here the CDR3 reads CASSPRGYVEQFF. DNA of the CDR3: TGTGCCAGCAGCCCGAGGGGGTACGTTGAGCAGTTCTTC.

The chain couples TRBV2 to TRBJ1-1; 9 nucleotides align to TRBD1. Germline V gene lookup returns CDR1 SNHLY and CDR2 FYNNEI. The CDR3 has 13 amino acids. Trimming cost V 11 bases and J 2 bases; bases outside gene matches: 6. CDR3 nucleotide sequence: TGTGCCGGCGGGACAGGGCCCAACACTGAAGCTTTCTTT. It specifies CAGGTGPNTEAFF.

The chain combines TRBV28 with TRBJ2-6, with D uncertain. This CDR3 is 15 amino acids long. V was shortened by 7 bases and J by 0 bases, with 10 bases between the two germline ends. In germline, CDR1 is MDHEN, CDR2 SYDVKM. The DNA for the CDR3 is TGTGCCAGCAAAAAACCTATCTCTGGGGCCAACGTCCTGACTTTC. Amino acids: CASKKPISGANVLTF. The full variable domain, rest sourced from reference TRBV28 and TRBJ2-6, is DVKVTQSSRYLVKRTGEKVFLECVQDMDHENMFWYRQDPGLGLRLIYFSYDVKMKEKGDIPEGYSVSREKKERFSLILESASTNQTSMYLCASKKPISGANVLTFGAGSRLTVL.

The CDR3 is CASSPLGQGADEQYF. The CDR3 DNA sequence: TGTGCCAGCAGTCCTCTCGGACAGGGGGCGGACGAGCAGTACTTC. V gene TRBV6-5 combines with J gene TRBJ2-7; TRBD1 agrees at 11 bases. This CDR3 has 15 amino acids. The germline V gene has CDR1 MNHEY and CDR2 SVGAGI. The trim removed 5 bases at V and 5 bases at J, leaving 8 bases unmatched.

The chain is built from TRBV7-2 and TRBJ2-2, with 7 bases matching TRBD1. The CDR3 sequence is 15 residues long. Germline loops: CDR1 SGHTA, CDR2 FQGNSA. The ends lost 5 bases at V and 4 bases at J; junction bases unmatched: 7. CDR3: CASSTRDRSTGELFF. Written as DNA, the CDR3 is TGTGCCAGCAGCACAAGGGACAGATCCACCGGGGAGCTGTTTTTT.

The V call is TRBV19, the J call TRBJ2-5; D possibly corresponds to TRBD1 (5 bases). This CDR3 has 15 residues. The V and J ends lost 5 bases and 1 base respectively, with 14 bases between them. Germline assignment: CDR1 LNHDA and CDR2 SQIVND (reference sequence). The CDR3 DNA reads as TGTGCCAGTAGTTATACCCGACAGAGCCAAGAGACCCAGTACTTC. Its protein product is CASSYTRQSQETQYF.

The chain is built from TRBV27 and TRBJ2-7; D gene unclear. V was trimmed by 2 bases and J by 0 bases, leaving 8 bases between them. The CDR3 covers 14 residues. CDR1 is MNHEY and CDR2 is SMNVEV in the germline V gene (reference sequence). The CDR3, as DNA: TGTGCCAGCAGTTTAACGAGGCCCTCCTACGAGCAGTACTTC. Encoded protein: CASSLTRPSYEQYF.

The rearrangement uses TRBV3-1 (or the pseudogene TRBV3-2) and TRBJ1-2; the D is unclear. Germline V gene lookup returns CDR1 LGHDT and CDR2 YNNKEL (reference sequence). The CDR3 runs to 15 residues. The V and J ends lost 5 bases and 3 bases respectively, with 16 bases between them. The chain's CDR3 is CASSSGFSSDYGYTF. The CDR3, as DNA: TGTGCCAGCAGCTCGGGGTTTTCGTCGGACTATGGCTACACCTTC.